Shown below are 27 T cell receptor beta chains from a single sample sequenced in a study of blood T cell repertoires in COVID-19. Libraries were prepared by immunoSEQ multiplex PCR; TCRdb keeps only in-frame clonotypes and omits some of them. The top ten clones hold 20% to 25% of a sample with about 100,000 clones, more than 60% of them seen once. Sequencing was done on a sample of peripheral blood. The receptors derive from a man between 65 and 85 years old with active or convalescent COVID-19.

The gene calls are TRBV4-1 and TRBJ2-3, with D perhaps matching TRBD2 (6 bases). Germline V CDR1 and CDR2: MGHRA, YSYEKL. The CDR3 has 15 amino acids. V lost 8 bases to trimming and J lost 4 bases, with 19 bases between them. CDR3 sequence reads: CASDSRQEGPDTQYF. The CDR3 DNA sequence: TGCGCCAGCGACTCTCGGCAGGAGGGACCAGATACGCAGTATTTT.

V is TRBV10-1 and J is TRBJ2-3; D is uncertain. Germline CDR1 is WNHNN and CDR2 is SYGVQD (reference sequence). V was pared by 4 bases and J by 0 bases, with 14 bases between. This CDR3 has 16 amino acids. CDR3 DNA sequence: TGCGCCAGCAGTGCGAGTAGCCGGCCTAGCACAGATACGCAGTATTTT. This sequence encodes CASSASSRPSTDTQYF.

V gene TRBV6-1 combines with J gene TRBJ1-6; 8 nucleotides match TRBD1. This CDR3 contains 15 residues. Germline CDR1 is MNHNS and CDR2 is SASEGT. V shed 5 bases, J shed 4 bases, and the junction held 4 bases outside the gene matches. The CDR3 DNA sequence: TGTGCCAGCAGTAACCGACAGGGGTATAATTCACCCCTCCACTTT. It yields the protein CASSNRQGYNSPLHF.

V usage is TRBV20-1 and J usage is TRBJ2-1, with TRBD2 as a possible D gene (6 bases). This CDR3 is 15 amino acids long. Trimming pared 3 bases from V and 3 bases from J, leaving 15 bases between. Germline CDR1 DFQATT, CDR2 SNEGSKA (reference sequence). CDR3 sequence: CSASPASANYNEQFF. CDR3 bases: TGCAGTGCTAGTCCCGCTAGCGCCAACTACAATGAGCAGTTCTTC.

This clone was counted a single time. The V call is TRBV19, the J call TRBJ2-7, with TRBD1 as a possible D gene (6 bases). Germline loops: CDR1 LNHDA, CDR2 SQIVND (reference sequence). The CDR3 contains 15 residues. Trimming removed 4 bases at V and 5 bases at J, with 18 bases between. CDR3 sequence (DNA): TGTGCCAGTAGTAACGGGACACGGGGTCTGCACGAGCAGTACTTC. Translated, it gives CASSNGTRGLHEQYF.

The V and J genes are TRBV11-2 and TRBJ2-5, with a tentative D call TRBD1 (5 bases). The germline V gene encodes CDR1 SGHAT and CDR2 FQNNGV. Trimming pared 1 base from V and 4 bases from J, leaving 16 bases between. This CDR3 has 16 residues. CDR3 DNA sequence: TGTGCCAGCAGCTTAGTTGTTTCAGGGTGGGGAGAGACCCAGTACTTC. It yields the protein CASSLVVSGWGETQYF.

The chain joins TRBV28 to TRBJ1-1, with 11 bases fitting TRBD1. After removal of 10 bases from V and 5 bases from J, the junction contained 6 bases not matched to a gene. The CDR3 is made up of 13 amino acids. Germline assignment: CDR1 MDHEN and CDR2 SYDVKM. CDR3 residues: CATRTGGGTEAFF. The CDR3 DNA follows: TGTGCCACCAGGACAGGGGGCGGAACTGAAGCTTTCTTT.

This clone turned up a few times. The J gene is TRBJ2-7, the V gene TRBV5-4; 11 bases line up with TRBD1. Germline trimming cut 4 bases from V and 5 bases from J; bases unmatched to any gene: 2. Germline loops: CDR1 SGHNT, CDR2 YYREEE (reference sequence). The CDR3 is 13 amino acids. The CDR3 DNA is TGTGCCAGCAGCCGGGACAGGGGGGACGAGCAGTACTTC. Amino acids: CASSRDRGDEQYF.

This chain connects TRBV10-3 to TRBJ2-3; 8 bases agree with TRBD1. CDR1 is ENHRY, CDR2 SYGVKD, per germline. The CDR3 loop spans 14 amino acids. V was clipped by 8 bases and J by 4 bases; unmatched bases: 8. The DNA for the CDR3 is TGTGCCATCTTGACAGGGGTGAGCCCAGATACGCAGTATTTT. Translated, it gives CAILTGVSPDTQYF.

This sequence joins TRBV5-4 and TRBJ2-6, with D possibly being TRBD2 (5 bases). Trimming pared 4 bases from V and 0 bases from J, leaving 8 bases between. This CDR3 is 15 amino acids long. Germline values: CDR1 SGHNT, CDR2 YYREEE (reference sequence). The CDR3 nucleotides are TGTGCCAGCAGCCCCGGGGTCTCTGGGGCCAACGTCCTGACTTTC. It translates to CASSPGVSGANVLTF. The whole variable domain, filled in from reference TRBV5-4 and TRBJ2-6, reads ETGVTQSPTHLIKTRGQQVTLRCSSQSGHNTVSWYQQALGQGPQFIFQYYREEENGRGNFPPRFSGLQFPNYSSELNVNALELDDSALYLCASSPGVSGANVLTFGAGSRLTVL.

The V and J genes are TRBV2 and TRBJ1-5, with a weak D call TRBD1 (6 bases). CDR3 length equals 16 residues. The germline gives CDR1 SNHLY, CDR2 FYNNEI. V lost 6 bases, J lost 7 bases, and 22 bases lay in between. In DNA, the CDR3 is TGTGCCAGCAGGGGGGACGTGTCAGGGGCCCGACAGCCCCAGCATTTT. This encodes CASRGDVSGARQPQHF.

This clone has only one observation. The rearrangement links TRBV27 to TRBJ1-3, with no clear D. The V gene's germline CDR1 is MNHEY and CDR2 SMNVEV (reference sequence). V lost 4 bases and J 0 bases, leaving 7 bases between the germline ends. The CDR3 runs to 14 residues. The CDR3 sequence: CASSYQASGNTIYF. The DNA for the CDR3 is TGTGCCAGCAGTTACCAGGCCTCTGGAAACACCATATATTTT.

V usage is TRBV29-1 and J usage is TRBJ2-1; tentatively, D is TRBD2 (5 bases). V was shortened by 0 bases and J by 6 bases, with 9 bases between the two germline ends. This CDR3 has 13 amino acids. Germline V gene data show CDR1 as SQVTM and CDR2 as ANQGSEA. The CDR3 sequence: CSVEDRRLNEQFF. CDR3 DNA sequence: TGCAGCGTTGAAGATAGGAGGCTCAATGAGCAGTTCTTC.

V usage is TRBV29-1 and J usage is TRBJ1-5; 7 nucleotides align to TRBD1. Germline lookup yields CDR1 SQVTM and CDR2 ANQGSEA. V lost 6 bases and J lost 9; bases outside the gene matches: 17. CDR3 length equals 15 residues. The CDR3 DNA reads TGCAGCGTCTCCCCGTCTACAGGGGCCGAGGGGCCCCAGCATTTT. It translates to CSVSPSTGAEGPQHF.

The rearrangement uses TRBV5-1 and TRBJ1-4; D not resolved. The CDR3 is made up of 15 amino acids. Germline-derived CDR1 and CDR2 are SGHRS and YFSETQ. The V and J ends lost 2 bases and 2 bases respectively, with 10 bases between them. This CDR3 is CASSFSGATNEKLFF. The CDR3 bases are TGCGCCAGCAGCTTTTCGGGAGCTACTAATGAAAAACTGTTTTTT.

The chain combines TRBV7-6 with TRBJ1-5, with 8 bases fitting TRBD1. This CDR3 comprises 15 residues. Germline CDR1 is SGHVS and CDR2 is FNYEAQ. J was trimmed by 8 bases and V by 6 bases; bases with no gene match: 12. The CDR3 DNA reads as TGTGCCAGCAGATTCGACAGGGGAGGCGATGAGCCCCAGCATTTT. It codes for CASRFDRGGDEPQHF.

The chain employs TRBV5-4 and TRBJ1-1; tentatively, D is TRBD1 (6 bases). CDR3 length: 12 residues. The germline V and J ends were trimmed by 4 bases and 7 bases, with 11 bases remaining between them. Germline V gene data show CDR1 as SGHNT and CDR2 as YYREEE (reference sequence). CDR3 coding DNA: TGTGCCAGCAGCACTACAGGGAGTGAAGCTTTCTTT. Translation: CASSTTGSEAFF.

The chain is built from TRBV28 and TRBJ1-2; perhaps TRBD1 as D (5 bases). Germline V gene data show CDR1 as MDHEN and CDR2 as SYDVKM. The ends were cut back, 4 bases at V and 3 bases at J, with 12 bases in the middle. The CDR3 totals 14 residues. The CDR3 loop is CASSSGGRYYGYTF. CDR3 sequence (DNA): TGTGCCAGCAGTTCGGGGGGGAGGTACTATGGCTACACCTTC.

In nucleotides, the CDR3 is TGCGCCAGCCTCCCCCGGGACACCGGTCTGCCCCAGCATTTT. Amino acid sequence: CASLPRDTGLPQHF. The chain has TRBV5-1 and TRBJ1-5; possible D gene TRBD1, 6 bases. Germline loops: CDR1 SGHRS, CDR2 YFSETQ. The CDR3 sequence is 14 residues long. Trimming removed 7 bases from V and 9 bases from J, with 20 bases in between. Drawing the rest from reference TRBV5-1 and TRBJ1-5, the complete variable domain is KAGVTQTPRYLIKTRGQQVTLSCSPISGHRSVSWYQQTPGQGLQFLFEYFSETQRNKGNFPGRFSGRQFSNSRSEMNVSTLELGDSALYLCASLPRDTGLPQHFGDGTRLSIL.

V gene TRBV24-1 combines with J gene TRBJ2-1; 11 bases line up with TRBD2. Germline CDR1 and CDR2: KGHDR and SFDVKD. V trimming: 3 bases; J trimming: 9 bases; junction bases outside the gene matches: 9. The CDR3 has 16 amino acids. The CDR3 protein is CATSDPLLAGVAEQFF. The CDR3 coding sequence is TGTGCCACCAGTGATCCGCTACTAGCGGGAGTCGCTGAGCAGTTCTTC.

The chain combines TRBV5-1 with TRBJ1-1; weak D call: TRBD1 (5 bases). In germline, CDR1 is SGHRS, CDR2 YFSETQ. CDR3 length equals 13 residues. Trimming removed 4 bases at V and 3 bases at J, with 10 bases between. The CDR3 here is CASSQDIDTEAFF. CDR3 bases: TGCGCCAGCAGCCAGGACATCGACACTGAAGCTTTCTTT. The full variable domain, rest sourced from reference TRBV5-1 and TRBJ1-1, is KAGVTQTPRYLIKTRGQQVTLSCSPISGHRSVSWYQQTPGQGLQFLFEYFSETQRNKGNFPGRFSGRQFSNSRSEMNVSTLELGDSALYLCASSQDIDTEAFFGQGTRLTVV.

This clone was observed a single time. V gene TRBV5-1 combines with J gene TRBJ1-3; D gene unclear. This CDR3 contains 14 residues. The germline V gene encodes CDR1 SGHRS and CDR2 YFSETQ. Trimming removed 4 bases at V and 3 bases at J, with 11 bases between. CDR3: CASSPGEGGNTIYF. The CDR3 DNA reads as TGCGCCAGCAGCCCCGGGGAAGGTGGAAACACCATATATTTT.

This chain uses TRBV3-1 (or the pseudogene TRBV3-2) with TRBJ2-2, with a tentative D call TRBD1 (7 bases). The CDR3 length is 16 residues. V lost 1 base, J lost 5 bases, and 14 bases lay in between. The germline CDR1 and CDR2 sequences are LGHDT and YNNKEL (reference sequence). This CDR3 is CASSQVSGGKTGELFF. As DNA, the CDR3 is TGTGCCAGCAGCCAAGTTTCAGGGGGGAAAACCGGGGAGCTGTTTTTT.

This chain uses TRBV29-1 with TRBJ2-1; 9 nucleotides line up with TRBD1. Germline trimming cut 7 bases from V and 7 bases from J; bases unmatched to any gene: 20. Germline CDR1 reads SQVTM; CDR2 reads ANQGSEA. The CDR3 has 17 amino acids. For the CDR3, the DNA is TGCAGCGCGTCCCAAAACAAACGGGACAGGGAGACGAATGAGCAGTTCTTC. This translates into CSASQNKRDRETNEQFF.

The CDR3 loop reads CSASYRVSYGYTF. The DNA for the CDR3 is TGCAGTGCTAGTTACAGGGTCTCGTATGGCTACACCTTC. This chain connects TRBV20-1 to TRBJ1-2; possibly TRBD1 for D (6 bases). V dropped 3 bases and J dropped 5 bases, with 13 bases sitting between them. The V gene's germline CDR1 is DFQATT and CDR2 SNEGSKA (reference sequence). The CDR3 consists of 13 residues.

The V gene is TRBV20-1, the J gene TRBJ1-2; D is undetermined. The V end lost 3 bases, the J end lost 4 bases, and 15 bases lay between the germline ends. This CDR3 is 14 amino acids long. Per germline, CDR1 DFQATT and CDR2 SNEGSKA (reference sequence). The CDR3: CSASRVTSLYGYTF. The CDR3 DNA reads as TGCAGTGCTAGTCGTGTTACCAGTCTCTATGGCTACACCTTC.

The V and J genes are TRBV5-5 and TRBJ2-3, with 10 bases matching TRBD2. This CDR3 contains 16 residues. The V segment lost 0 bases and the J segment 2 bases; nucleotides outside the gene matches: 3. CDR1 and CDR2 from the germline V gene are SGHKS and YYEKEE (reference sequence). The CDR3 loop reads CASSLALAGVTDTQYF. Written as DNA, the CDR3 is TGTGCCAGCAGCTTGGCCCTAGCGGGGGTCACAGATACGCAGTATTTT.